These 10 T cell receptor beta chains originate from one sample sequenced in a study of PD-L1 blockade in urothelial cancer. The data were produced by immunoSEQ multiplex PCR, yet TCRdb's version contains in-frame clones alone and is incomplete. The sample yields around 100,000 clones, about nine tenths seen once. The sequencing used PBMCs, collected around atezolizumab (anti-PD-L1) treatment. These receptor sequences come from an elderly woman with urothelial cancer.

The chain uses TRBV7-6 and TRBJ2-1, with TRBD2 matching 10 bases. Trimming removed 3 bases from V and 6 bases from J; junction bases left unmatched: 11. There are 17 residues in the CDR3. The V gene's germline CDR1 is SGHVS and CDR2 FNYEAQ. As DNA, the CDR3 is TGTGCCAGCAGCTTTGGGGTACTAGCGGGACCGCTCAATGAGCAGTTCTTC. It yields the protein CASSFGVLAGPLNEQFF.

In this sample, this clone turned up a few times. V usage is TRBV5-1 and J usage is TRBJ1-2, with unresolved D. Germline CDR1 SGHRS, CDR2 YFSETQ. The CDR3 sequence is 16 residues long. V was clipped by 0 bases and J by 2 bases, with 14 bases between them. CDR3: CASSLVGGGRNYGYTF. CDR3 in DNA: TGCGCCAGCAGCTTGGTCGGCGGCGGGAGAAACTATGGCTACACCTTC.

The V gene is TRBV10-3, the J gene TRBJ2-5, with a possible D match to TRBD2 (6 bases). The CDR3 consists of 15 residues. The V gene's germline CDR1 is ENHRY and CDR2 SYGVKD. V was pared by 2 bases and J by 5 bases, with 15 bases between. This chain's CDR3 is CAISEDLGSGETQYF. CDR3 in DNA: TGTGCCATCAGTGAGGATTTGGGGAGCGGGGAGACCCAGTACTTC.

V usage is TRBV9 and J usage is TRBJ1-3; TRBD1 matches at 8 bases. V was pared by 3 bases and J by 0 bases, with 8 bases of the junction left unmatched. CDR3 length: 17 residues. Looked up from germline, CDR1 is SGDLS and CDR2 is YYNGEE. CDR3 sequence (DNA): TGTGCCAGCAGCGGTCGACAGGGGACCAGCTCTGGAAACACCATATATTTT. Translation: CASSGRQGTSSGNTIYF.

J is TRBJ2-4 and V is TRBV7-2, with D possibly being TRBD1 (5 bases). CDR1 and CDR2 from the germline V gene are SGHTA and FQGNSA. There are 12 residues in the CDR3. V lost 3 bases and J 6 bases, leaving 6 bases between the germline ends. In nucleotides, the CDR3 is TGTGCCAGCAGCTTCGACAGAAACATTCAGTACTTC. It translates to CASSFDRNIQYF.

The chain has TRBV6-1 and TRBJ2-7, with D tentatively TRBD1 (5 bases). The ends were cut back, 5 bases at V and 0 bases at J, with 11 bases in the middle. Looked up from germline, CDR1 is MNHNS and CDR2 is SASEGT. The CDR3 totals 14 residues. The CDR3 loop reads CASSPTTVSYEQYF. The DNA for the CDR3 is TGTGCCAGCAGTCCCACGACAGTCTCCTACGAGCAGTACTTC.

The chain is built from TRBV7-6 and TRBJ1-2, with a possible D match to TRBD1 (5 bases). This CDR3 contains 14 residues. Looked up from germline, CDR1 is SGHVS and CDR2 is FNYEAQ. Trimming stripped 5 bases from V and 4 bases from J, with 14 bases between. Here the CDR3 DNA reads TGTGCCAGCAGCCCGGGACTTGAGGTCTATGGCTACACCTTC. Translation: CASSPGLEVYGYTF.

The V and J genes are TRBV27 and TRBJ2-3; TRBD1 aligns across 9 bases. The CDR3 sequence is 15 residues long. Trimming took 3 bases from V and 2 from J; bases not matched to a gene: 3. Germline CDR1 reads MNHEY; CDR2 reads SMNVEV (reference sequence). CDR3 DNA sequence: TGTGCCAGCAGTTTGAGGGACAGGGACACAGATACGCAGTATTTT. Encoded protein: CASSLRDRDTDTQYF.

CDR3 protein: CASSLGGQGPGNEQYF. CDR3 in DNA: TGCGCCAGCAGCTTGGGCGGACAGGGTCCGGGGAACGAGCAGTACTTC. V gene TRBV5-1 combines with J gene TRBJ2-7; 8 nucleotides agree with TRBD1. CDR3 size: 16 residues. V lost 0 bases to trimming and J lost 5 bases; unmatched junction nucleotides: 10. Per germline, CDR1 SGHRS and CDR2 YFSETQ.

This clone was recorded once. The V gene is TRBV6-4, the J gene TRBJ2-1, with TRBD2 as a possible D gene (5 bases). V lost 3 bases to trimming and J lost 0 bases, with 15 bases between them. Germline V gene lookup returns CDR1 MRHNA and CDR2 SNTAGT. The CDR3 length is 17 residues. The CDR3: CASSEDSGSSSYNEQFF. The CDR3 nucleotides read TGTGCCAGCAGTGAAGACTCTGGGAGTAGCTCCTACAATGAGCAGTTCTTC.